Shown below are 22 T cell receptor beta chains from a single sample sequenced in a study of blood T cell repertoires in COVID-19. Assay used: immunoSEQ multiplex PCR; TCRdb lists only in-frame clones, some missing. Of approximately 290,000 clones listed, roughly 84% are singletons. The sequencing input was peripheral blood. All receptors derive from a person aged 70 to 85 with COVID-19, enrolled during active disease.

This chain links TRBV29-1 with TRBJ1-2; no clear D gene. Germline values: CDR1 SQVTM, CDR2 ANQGSEA. CDR3 size: 11 residues. Deletions cut 7 bases from V and 5 bases from J, with 11 bases between. The CDR3 here is CSAVYGYGYTF. For the CDR3, the DNA is TGCAGCGCCGTCTATGGTTATGGCTACACCTTC.

V is TRBV5-1 and J is TRBJ2-2; D ambiguous. The germline V gene has CDR1 SGHRS and CDR2 YFSETQ. The CDR3 runs 15 residues. Trimming took off 2 bases at V and 6 bases at J, with 14 bases between the two ends. CDR3 nucleotides: TGCGCCAGCAGCTTCACATCAGGTGTTGCCGGGGAGCTGTTTTTT. Encoded protein: CASSFTSGVAGELFF.

V gene TRBV20-1 combines with J gene TRBJ1-6; 9 bases are shared with TRBD1. Trimming removed 3 bases from V and 7 bases from J; junction bases left unmatched: 4. CDR3 length: 14 amino acids. The V gene's germline CDR1 is DFQATT and CDR2 SNEGSKA (reference sequence). CDR3 nucleotides: TGCAGTGCTAGTACGGGACAGGGAAATTCACCCCTCCACTTT. It yields the protein CSASTGQGNSPLHF.

This chain joins TRBV7-9 and TRBJ2-7; TRBD1 agrees at 8 bases. This CDR3 comprises 18 residues. Germline CDR1 is SEHNR and CDR2 is FQNEAQ (reference sequence). V dropped 2 bases and J dropped 0; count of bases not matched to a gene: 12. Here the CDR3 DNA reads TGTGCCAGCAGCTTAAAAGCCTCCGGGACAGGATTCTCCTACGAGCAGTACTTC. Encoded protein: CASSLKASGTGFSYEQYF.

The chain joins TRBV30 to TRBJ2-7, with D perhaps matching TRBD2 (6 bases). Looked up from germline, CDR1 is GTSNPN and CDR2 is SVGIG (reference sequence). This CDR3 comprises 14 residues. V was trimmed by 0 bases and J by 0 bases, leaving 9 bases between them. The CDR3 loop is CAWSVTSHSYEQYF. The CDR3 DNA follows: TGTGCCTGGAGTGTTACTAGCCACTCCTACGAGCAGTACTTC.

V usage is TRBV11-1 and J usage is TRBJ2-1; 11 nucleotides match TRBD2. Trimming took 1 base from V and 9 from J; bases not matched to a gene: 2. Germline assignment: CDR1 SGHAT and CDR2 FQDESV (reference sequence). The CDR3 covers 14 residues. The CDR3 is CASSLGTSGSEQFF. The DNA for the CDR3 is TGTGCCAGCAGCTTAGGGACTAGCGGGTCTGAGCAGTTCTTC.

In DNA, the CDR3 is TGTGCCAGCAGCACCGGGACTAGCGGCACACTAAGGAGGAATGAGCAGTTCTTC. This encodes CASSTGTSGTLRRNEQFF. The chain joins TRBV27 to TRBJ2-1; 11 bases are a match to TRBD2. Trimming cost V 6 bases and J 7 bases; bases outside gene matches: 17. The germline gives CDR1 MNHEY, CDR2 SMNVEV (reference sequence). CDR3 length: 18 amino acids.

The chain couples TRBV28 to TRBJ2-3; 9 bases fit TRBD1. This CDR3 has 16 residues. Germline values: CDR1 MDHEN, CDR2 SYDVKM. V shed 6 bases, J shed 1 base, and the junction held 8 bases outside the gene matches. The chain's CDR3 is CASRGGRDRGTDTQYF. Here the CDR3 DNA reads TGTGCCAGCAGAGGGGGGAGGGACAGGGGCACAGATACGCAGTATTTT.

This clone turned up a few times. Here the CDR3 reads CASSLSSGFGGNTIYF. The DNA of the CDR3 is TGCGCCAGCAGCTTGTCTTCGGGGTTCGGGGGAAACACCATATATTTT. This chain joins TRBV5-1 and TRBJ1-3; unclear D gene. V was shortened by 1 base and J by 4 bases, with 15 bases between the two germline ends. CDR1 SGHRS and CDR2 YFSETQ come from the germline V gene. The CDR3 runs to 16 residues.

V and J are TRBV19 and TRBJ2-1; D is unresolved. Germline V gene sequence: CDR1 LNHDA, CDR2 SQIVND (reference sequence). This CDR3 contains 14 residues. Trimming removed 7 bases at V and 7 bases at J, with 17 bases between. CDR3 loop: CASKANRVRNEQFF. The CDR3 bases are TGTGCCAGTAAGGCAAACCGGGTGAGGAATGAGCAGTTCTTC.

The chain links TRBV30 to TRBJ2-5; D is undetermined. CDR1 and CDR2 from the germline V gene are GTSNPN and SVGIG (reference sequence). Trimming left V 0 bases short and J 0 bases short, with 8 bases between. This CDR3 comprises 14 residues. The CDR3 sequence: CAWSVLRYQETQYF. DNA of the CDR3: TGTGCCTGGAGTGTACTCAGGTACCAAGAGACCCAGTACTTC. The full variable domain, its missing parts supplied by reference TRBV30 and TRBJ2-5, is SQTIHQWPATLVQPVGSPLSLECTVEGTSNPNLYWYRQAAGRGLQLLFYSVGIGQISSEVPQNLSASRPQDRQFILSSKKLLLSDSGFYLCAWSVLRYQETQYFGPGTRLLVL.

CDR3 region: CASSVGRSDVAGYTF. The DNA for the CDR3 is TGTGCCAGCAGCGTAGGACGATCCGACGTAGCAGGCTACACCTTC. The chain recombines TRBV9 with TRBJ1-2; D unresolved. In germline, CDR1 is SGDLS, CDR2 YYNGEE. Deletions cut 0 bases from V and 8 bases from J, with 17 bases between. This CDR3 comprises 15 residues.

This clone was found a few times. The chain recombines TRBV7-8 with TRBJ2-5, with 8 nucleotides matching TRBD1. Germline lookup yields CDR1 SGHVS and CDR2 FQNEAQ. V trimming: 5 bases; J trimming: 2 bases; junction bases outside the gene matches: 7. There are 15 residues in the CDR3. CDR3: CASSPTRQGQETQYF. The CDR3 region has the DNA TGTGCCAGCAGCCCCACCCGACAGGGGCAAGAGACCCAGTACTTC. The whole variable domain, filled in from reference TRBV7-8 and TRBJ2-5, reads GAGVSQSPRYKVAKRGQDVALRCDPISGHVSLFWYQQALGQGPEFLTYFQNEAQLDKSGLPSDRFFAERPEGSVSTLKIQRTQQEDSAVYLCASSPTRQGQETQYFGPGTRLLVL.

This rearrangement joins TRBV7-9 to TRBJ1-6, with 9 bases lining up with TRBD1. V was clipped by 1 base and J by 7 bases; unmatched bases: 8. The CDR3 is 17 amino acids. CDR1 and CDR2 (germline): SEHNR, FQNEAQ (reference sequence). CDR3: CASSLETQGAGNSPLHF. The CDR3 bases are TGTGCCAGCAGCTTAGAGACACAGGGGGCAGGCAATTCACCCCTCCACTTT.

A single count supports this clone. The chain uses TRBV9 and TRBJ1-2; 8 bases agree with TRBD1. This CDR3 comprises 12 residues. V trimming: 4 bases; J trimming: 11 bases; junction bases outside the gene matches: 7. In germline, CDR1 is SGDLS, CDR2 YYNGEE. In DNA, the CDR3 is TGTGCCAGCAGCTCGGACAGGGACACGTACACCTTC. This translates into CASSSDRDTYTF.

The J gene is TRBJ2-7, the V gene TRBV6-2 or TRBV6-3; 7 bases match TRBD1. V was pared by 5 bases and J by 10 bases, with 11 bases of the junction left unmatched. The CDR3 loop spans 13 amino acids. Germline-derived CDR1 and CDR2 are MNHEY and SVGEGT. The CDR3 reads CASSPRDRYKQYF. The DNA of the CDR3 is TGTGCCAGCAGTCCCCGGGACAGATACAAACAGTACTTC.

The rearrangement joins TRBV27 to TRBJ2-2; D perhaps matches TRBD2 (6 bases). This CDR3 spans 14 amino acids. Looked up from germline, CDR1 is MNHEY and CDR2 is SMNVEV (reference sequence). Trimming removed 5 bases from V and 3 bases from J, with 10 bases in between. CDR3 nucleotides: TGTGCCAGCAGTCGGGGGTGGGACACCGGGGAGCTGTTTTTT. Translating it yields CASSRGWDTGELFF.

This chain links TRBV28 with TRBJ2-2, with 12 positions matching TRBD2. With V trimmed by 7 bases and J by 10 bases, 10 bases remained unmatched. The CDR3 covers 15 residues. From germline, CDR1 is MDHEN and CDR2 SYDVKM. The CDR3 DNA reads TGTGCCAGCACCCCTAGGCCTAGCGGGGGGGCGGAGCTGTTTTTT. Amino acids: CASTPRPSGGAELFF. Full variable domain (missing parts from reference TRBV28 and TRBJ2-2): DVKVTQSSRYLVKRTGEKVFLECVQDMDHENMFWYRQDPGLGLRLIYFSYDVKMKEKGDIPEGYSVSREKKERFSLILESASTNQTSMYLCASTPRPSGGAELFFGEGSRLTVL.

The chain is built from TRBV5-1 and TRBJ1-1; 7 bases align to TRBD1. Per germline, CDR1 SGHRS and CDR2 YFSETQ. This CDR3 is 14 amino acids long. The junction had 5 bases not matched to a gene; V was cut back by 4 bases and J by 2 bases. Here the CDR3 DNA reads TGCGCCAGCAGCCGGGGACAGATAAACACTGAAGCTTTCTTT. Encoded protein: CASSRGQINTEAFF.

V is TRBV10-3 and J is TRBJ1-1; D is ambiguous. Germline V CDR1 and CDR2: ENHRY, SYGVKD. The CDR3 spans 13 residues. Between the trimmed V and J ends, which lost 8 bases and 3 bases, there was a span of 13 bases. The CDR3 here is CAILREGDTEAFF. The CDR3, as DNA: TGTGCCATCTTGAGGGAAGGTGACACTGAAGCTTTCTTT.

This sequence joins TRBV7-2 and TRBJ1-6; no definite D call. The CDR3 spans 14 residues. The ends were cut back, 1 base at V and 8 bases at J, with 9 bases in the middle. From germline, CDR1 is SGHTA and CDR2 FQGNSA. The CDR3 bases are TGTGCCAGCAGCTTAGTTCCGGAGGATTCACCCCTCCACTTT. It yields the protein CASSLVPEDSPLHF.

The chain couples TRBV7-2 to TRBJ2-1; D possibly corresponds to TRBD2 (5 bases). Trimming shortened V by 2 bases and J by 8 bases, and 13 bases separated the two germline ends. Germline lookup yields CDR1 SGHTA and CDR2 FQGNSA. CDR3 length equals 14 residues. The CDR3 DNA reads TGTGCCAGCAGCTTAACCACTAGGATGCATGAGCAGTTCTTC. This translates into CASSLTTRMHEQFF.